This TCR beta chain was sequenced in a study of blood T cells in healthy people across ages. Germline trimming cut 4 bases from V and 3 bases from J; bases unmatched to any gene: 6. From germline, CDR1 is KGHDR and CDR2 SFDVKD. This CDR3 contains 15 residues. Primed by a sample-barcoded 5' primer and a J-beta primer mix, a second PCR proceeded for roughly 6 to 12 cycles. TCRdb processed the 5' RACE reads anew with MiXCR; each CDR3 protein has one entry. The sample has 1.5 million to 2 million distinct CDR3 sequences; less than 50% are singletons. The sequenced sample consisted of blood. The chain is built from TRBV24-1 and TRBJ1-2, with 8 positions matching TRBD1. The TCR originated in a woman between 40 and 50 years old in good health. CDR3 DNA sequence: TGTGCCACCAGTGAGGCGGACAGGGAAGACTATGGCTACACCTTC. Protein sequence: CATSEADREDYGYTF.